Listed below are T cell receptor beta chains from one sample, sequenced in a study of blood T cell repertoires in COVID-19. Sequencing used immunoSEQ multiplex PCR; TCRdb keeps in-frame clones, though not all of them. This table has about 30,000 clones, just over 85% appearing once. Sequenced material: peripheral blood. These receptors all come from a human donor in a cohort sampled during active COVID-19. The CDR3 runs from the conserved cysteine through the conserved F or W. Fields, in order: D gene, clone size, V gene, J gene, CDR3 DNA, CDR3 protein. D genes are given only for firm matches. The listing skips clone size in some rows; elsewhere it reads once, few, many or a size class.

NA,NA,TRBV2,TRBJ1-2,TGTGCCAGCAGCCGTATCCCCGGGTCGAGTAACTATGGCTACACCTTC,CASSRIPGSSNYGYTF
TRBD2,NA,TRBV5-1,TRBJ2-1,TGCGCCAGCAGCTCTCTAGCGGGGGACTACAATGAGCAGTTCTTC,CASSSLAGDYNEQFF
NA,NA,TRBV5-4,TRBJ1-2,TGTGCCAGCAGCTTGGGGGGCCAGCAAATCTATGGCTACACCTTC,CASSLGGQQIYGYTF
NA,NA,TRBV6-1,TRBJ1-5,TGTGCCAGCAGTGGCTTAGGGGGGGTTACGGTTGGCAATCAGCCCCAGCATTTT,CASSGLGGVTVGNQPQHF
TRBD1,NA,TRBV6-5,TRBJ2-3,TGTGCCAGCATCCCCGGGACAGGGATTGCAGATACGCAGTATTTT,CASIPGTGIADTQYF
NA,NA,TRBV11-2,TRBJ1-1,TGTGCCAGCAGTCCGGGGATGAACACTGAAGCTTTCTTT,CASSPGMNTEAFF
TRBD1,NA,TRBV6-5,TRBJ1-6,TGTGCCAGCCGACTGGACAGGGGTAATTCACCCCTCCACTTT,CASRLDRGNSPLHF
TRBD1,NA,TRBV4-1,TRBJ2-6,TGCGCCAGCAGCCAAGTGGTAGCCGACAGGGTCTCCGGGGCCAACGTCCTGACTTTC,CASSQVVADRVSGANVLTF
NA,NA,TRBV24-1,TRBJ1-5,TGTGCCACCCGTGCGGAGCATTTT,CATRAEHF
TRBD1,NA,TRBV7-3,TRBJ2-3,TGTGCCAGCAGCTGGGGACAGGGGGAAGCAGATACGCAGTATTTT,CASSWGQGEADTQYF
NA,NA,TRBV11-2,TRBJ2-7,TGTGCCAGCAGCCCGGGACTGCTTCGGGAGCAGTACTTC,CASSPGLLREQYF
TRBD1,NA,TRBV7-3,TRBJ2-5,TGTGCCAGCAGCCTCCAGGGGAAGGGGGCAGAGACCCAGTACTTC,CASSLQGKGAETQYF
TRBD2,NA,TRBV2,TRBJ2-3,TGTGCCAGCAGCCGACTAGCGGGTAGCACAGATACGCAGTATTTT,CASSRLAGSTDTQYF
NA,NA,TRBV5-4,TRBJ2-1,TGTGCCAGCAGCAATGTCAGGGCCGGGAATGAGCAGTTCTTC,CASSNVRAGNEQFF
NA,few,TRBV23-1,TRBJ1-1,TGCGCCAGCAGTCAAAGGCCGAAAGCGAGGACTGAAGCTTTCTTT,CASSQRPKARTEAFF
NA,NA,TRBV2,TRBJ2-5,TGTGCCAGTAGCAGGGACATTCAAGAGGAGACCCAGTACTTC,CASSRDIQEETQYF
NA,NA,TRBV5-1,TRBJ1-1,TGCGCCAGCAGCTTGAGAGTTAACACTGAAGCTTTCTTT,CASSLRVNTEAFF
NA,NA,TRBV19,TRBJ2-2,TGTGCCAGTAGTATCATAGGGGTCACCGGGGAGCTGTTTTTT,CASSIIGVTGELFF
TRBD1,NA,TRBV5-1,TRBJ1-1,TGCGCCAGCAGCCCCAAGGCGACAGGGGGCGGTAAGGAAGCTTTCTTT,CASSPKATGGGKEAFF
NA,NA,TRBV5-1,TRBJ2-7,TGCGCCAGCAGCCCCCAAGGGGGATACGAGCAGTACTTC,CASSPQGGYEQYF
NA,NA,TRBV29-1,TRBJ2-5,TGCAGCGTTGCGGAGAACCAAGAGACCCAGTACTTC,CSVAENQETQYF
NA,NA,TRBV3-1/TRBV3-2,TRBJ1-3,TGTGCCAGCACCCCACGGGGGGCGGGTGGAAACACCATATATTTT,CASTPRGAGGNTIYF
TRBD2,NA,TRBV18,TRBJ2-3,TGTGCCAGCTCACCCGGACTAGCGCAAGATACGCAGTATTTT,CASSPGLAQDTQYF
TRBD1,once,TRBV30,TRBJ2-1,TGTGCCTGGGACGGGACAGGGATCCTGAATGAGCAGTTCTTC,CAWDGTGILNEQFF
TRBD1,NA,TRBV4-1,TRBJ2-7,TGCGCCAGCAGCCATCCCAGGACAGGGGGCGTCGAGCAGTACTTC,CASSHPRTGGVEQYF
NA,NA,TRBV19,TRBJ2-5,TGTGCCAGTAGTATCAGCCGGGGGATTGAAGAGACCCAGTACTTC,CASSISRGIEETQYF
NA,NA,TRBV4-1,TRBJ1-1,TGCGCCAGCAGCCAAGATCCGGGGAGGGCTGAAGCTTTCTTT,CASSQDPGRAEAFF
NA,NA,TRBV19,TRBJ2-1,TGTGCCAGTAGACCCAACAATTACAATGAGCAGTTCTTC,CASRPNNYNEQFF
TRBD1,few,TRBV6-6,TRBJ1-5,TGTGCCACCGGACAGGGTTCTAGCAATCAGCCCCAGCATTTT,CATGQGSSNQPQHF
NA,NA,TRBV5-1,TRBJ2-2,TGCGCCAGCAGCTTGCGCGCGGGGGCGGGCACCGGGGAGCTGTTTTTT,CASSLRAGAGTGELFF
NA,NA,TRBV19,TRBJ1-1,TGTGCCAGTAGTACAAACCCTCGTAGCCCTGAAGCTTTCTTT,CASSTNPRSPEAFF
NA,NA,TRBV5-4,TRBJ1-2,TGTGCCAGCAGCCCCTCGACATCCAACTATGGCTACACCTTC,CASSPSTSNYGYTF
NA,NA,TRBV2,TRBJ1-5,TGTGCCAGCAGTGAACGTCACAGGAGCAATCAGCCCCAGCATTTT,CASSERHRSNQPQHF
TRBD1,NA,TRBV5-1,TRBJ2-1,TGCGCCAGCAGCTTGGAAGGACAGGGCTACAATGAGCAGTTCTTC,CASSLEGQGYNEQFF
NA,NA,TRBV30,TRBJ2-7,TGTGCCTGGAGTGTAGCCGGCGGAGGGTACGAGCAGTACTTC,CAWSVAGGGYEQYF
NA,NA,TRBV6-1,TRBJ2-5,TGTGCCAGCAGCGGCGGCCAAGAGACCCAGTACTTC,CASSGGQETQYF
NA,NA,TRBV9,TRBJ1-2,TGTGCCAGCAGCGTAGGGCTCAGTGACTTCTATGGCTACACCTTC,CASSVGLSDFYGYTF
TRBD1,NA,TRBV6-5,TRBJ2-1,TGTGCCAGCAGGGGGACAGGGGATAACAATGAGCAGTTCTTC,CASRGTGDNNEQFF
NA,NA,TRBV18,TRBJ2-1,TGTGCCAGCTCACCAAACAGGGTTAGTGAGCAGTTCTTC,CASSPNRVSEQFF
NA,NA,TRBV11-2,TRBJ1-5,TGTGCCAGCAGCCCAAACCCCTATAGCAATCAGCCCCAGCATTTT,CASSPNPYSNQPQHF
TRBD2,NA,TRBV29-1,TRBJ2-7,TGCAGCGTCCCTGGGGGGGGATACGAGCAGTACTTC,CSVPGGGYEQYF
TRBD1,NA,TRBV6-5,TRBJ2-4,TGTGCCAGCAGTTCCAGTTGGGACAGTTATCAGTACTTC,CASSSSWDSYQYF
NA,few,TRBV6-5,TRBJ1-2,TGTGCCAGCAACCCTCGGGGTAGGCTTAACTATGGCTACACCTTC,CASNPRGRLNYGYTF
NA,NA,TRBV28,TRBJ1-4,TGTGCCATCAACTCACAGGGTAATAATGAAAAACTGTTTTTT,CAINSQGNNEKLFF
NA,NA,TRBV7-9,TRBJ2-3,TGTGCCAGCAGCTTAGAACTCAGCACAGATACGCAGTATTTT,CASSLELSTDTQYF
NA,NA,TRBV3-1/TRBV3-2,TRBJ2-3,TGTGCCAGCAGCCAAGATAGGGGGGATACGCAGTATTTT,CASSQDRGDTQYF
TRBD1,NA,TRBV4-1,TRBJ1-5,TGCGCCAGCAGCTATACACGCGGGACAGGGGCGCATCAGCCCCAGCATTTT,CASSYTRGTGAHQPQHF
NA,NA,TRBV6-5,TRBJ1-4,TGTGCCAGCAGCACCGGGAACATTGAAAAACTGTTTTTT,CASSTGNIEKLFF
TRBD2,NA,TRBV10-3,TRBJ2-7,TGTGCCATCAGTGAGACCCGTTTAGCGGGGGGGGATGGAGAGCAGTACTTC,CAISETRLAGGDGEQYF
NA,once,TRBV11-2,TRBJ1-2,TGTGCCAGCAGCTCCAGGGGATTGTATGGCTACACCTTC,CASSSRGLYGYTF